These T cell receptor beta chains were read from a single sample in a study of blood T cell repertoires in COVID-19. TCRdb's table, derived via immunoSEQ multiplex PCR, lists solely in-frame clones and lacks some. The table records 120,000 to 150,000 clones, 70% to 90% of them present only once. The sample consisted of peripheral blood. All receptors come from a woman aged 55-69 years with COVID-19, enrolled during active disease. Each CDR3 is given with its conserved first and last residue. A D gene is named only where the DNA matches it firmly. Part of the rows lack a size; the others show once, few, many or a class for expanded clones.

cdr3_nt: TGCGCCAGCAGCCTAGCCGGGAGGGGGCTCGGAAACACCATATATTTT
cdr3_aa: CASSLAGRGLGNTIYF
d_call: TRBD1
v_call: TRBV4-3
clone_size: NA
j_call: TRBJ1-3

cdr3_nt: TGTGCTAGTGGTTTGTATTTGAACACTGAAGCTTTCTTT
cdr3_aa: CASGLYLNTEAFF
d_call: NA
v_call: TRBV12-5
clone_size: NA
j_call: TRBJ1-1

cdr3_nt: TGTGCCAGCAGCTTAGTGGTAGGCAGAGGCCATGAAGCTTTCTTT
cdr3_aa: CASSLVVGRGHEAFF
d_call: NA
v_call: TRBV7-9
clone_size: NA
j_call: TRBJ1-1

cdr3_nt: TGTGCCAGCGGCAGCCGGGGAGAGACCCAGTACTTC
cdr3_aa: CASGSRGETQYF
d_call: NA
v_call: TRBV7-9
clone_size: NA
j_call: TRBJ2-5

cdr3_nt: TGTGCCAGTAGTCGGACAGGGGGTCCCTACGAGCAGTACTTC
cdr3_aa: CASSRTGGPYEQYF
d_call: TRBD1
v_call: TRBV19
clone_size: NA
j_call: TRBJ2-7

cdr3_nt: TGTGCCAGCAGTTTTAGGGGTGCGGATCAGCCCCAGCATTTT
cdr3_aa: CASSFRGADQPQHF
d_call: NA
v_call: TRBV28
clone_size: few
j_call: TRBJ1-5

cdr3_nt: TGTGCCAGCAGCTTACTTACAGGGAACACTGAAGCTTTCTTT
cdr3_aa: CASSLLTGNTEAFF
d_call: NA
v_call: TRBV7-9
clone_size: NA
j_call: TRBJ1-1

cdr3_nt: TGTGCCAGCAGCTCATTCAGGGAGGGGGATGAAAAACTGTTTTTT
cdr3_aa: CASSSFREGDEKLFF
d_call: NA
v_call: TRBV11-2
clone_size: NA
j_call: TRBJ1-4

cdr3_nt: TGTGCCAGCAGCTTTAACAGGCTATATAGCAATCAGCCCCAGCATTTT
cdr3_aa: CASSFNRLYSNQPQHF
d_call: NA
v_call: TRBV5-5
clone_size: NA
j_call: TRBJ1-5

cdr3_nt: TGTACAATGGGCGGGGGGGAACATTCAGAAAAACTGTTTTTT
cdr3_aa: CTMGGGEHSEKLFF
d_call: NA
v_call: TRBV21-1
clone_size: NA
j_call: TRBJ1-4

cdr3_nt: TGTGCCAGCAGACCGGGGGGAGTGGAGACCCAGTACTTC
cdr3_aa: CASRPGGVETQYF
d_call: TRBD2
v_call: TRBV12-3/TRBV12-4
clone_size: NA
j_call: TRBJ2-5

cdr3_nt: TGTGCCAGCAGCTTCGGGACAGGGTGGACTGAAGCTTTCTTT
cdr3_aa: CASSFGTGWTEAFF
d_call: TRBD1
v_call: TRBV11-2
clone_size: NA
j_call: TRBJ1-1

cdr3_nt: TGTGCCAGCTCAACTAGGGAGGCCGGGGAGCTGTTTTTT
cdr3_aa: CASSTREAGELFF
d_call: NA
v_call: TRBV18
clone_size: NA
j_call: TRBJ2-2

cdr3_nt: TGTGCCAGCAGCCCGGGTGCGGGATACTCCGAGCAGTACTTC
cdr3_aa: CASSPGAGYSEQYF
d_call: NA
v_call: TRBV7-8
clone_size: NA
j_call: TRBJ2-7

cdr3_nt: TGTGCCAGCAGTTTCCAGGGGTTGACTGAAGCTTTCTTT
cdr3_aa: CASSFQGLTEAFF
d_call: NA
v_call: TRBV12-3/TRBV12-4
clone_size: NA
j_call: TRBJ1-1

cdr3_nt: TGTGCCAGCAGCTTTGGGACAGGTACAACTAATGAAAAACTGTTTTTT
cdr3_aa: CASSFGTGTTNEKLFF
d_call: TRBD1
v_call: TRBV5-6
clone_size: NA
j_call: TRBJ1-4

cdr3_nt: TGTGCCAGCAGCTTAGGGGGGGACACTGAAGCTTTCTTT
cdr3_aa: CASSLGGDTEAFF
d_call: NA
v_call: TRBV11-2
clone_size: NA
j_call: TRBJ1-1

cdr3_nt: TGTGCCAGCAGCCAAGATCTTTCAGGATCTGAGCAGTTCTTC
cdr3_aa: CASSQDLSGSEQFF
d_call: NA
v_call: TRBV4-2
clone_size: few
j_call: TRBJ2-1

cdr3_nt: TGTGCCAGTACCAGACAGGGGGCGCCTTATGGCTACACCTTC
cdr3_aa: CASTRQGAPYGYTF
d_call: TRBD1
v_call: TRBV19
clone_size: few
j_call: TRBJ1-2

cdr3_nt: TGCAGTGCTCATCACCGACAGCGGGACTACTTT
cdr3_aa: CSAHHRQRDYF
d_call: NA
v_call: TRBV20-1
clone_size: NA
j_call: TRBJ1-1

cdr3_nt: TGTGCCACAGGGACAGGGTACTCTGGGGCCAACGTCCTGACTTTC
cdr3_aa: CATGTGYSGANVLTF
d_call: TRBD1
v_call: TRBV30
clone_size: NA
j_call: TRBJ2-6

cdr3_nt: TGTGCCAGCAGCCTAAGCCGCACTGAAGCTTTCTTT
cdr3_aa: CASSLSRTEAFF
d_call: NA
v_call: TRBV11-2
clone_size: NA
j_call: TRBJ1-1

cdr3_nt: TGTGCCAGCAGCTTAGGAGCGGGGGGGCCTTCCAAAAACATTCAGTACTTC
cdr3_aa: CASSLGAGGPSKNIQYF
d_call: TRBD2
v_call: TRBV7-2
clone_size: NA
j_call: TRBJ2-4